These 2 T cell receptor beta chains came from one sample sequenced in a study of T cell repertoires in cytomegalovirus infection. A single record per CDR3 protein comes from TCRdb applying MiXCR to the reads. Among about 450,000 distinct CDR3 sequences listed, roughly 31% were seen once. Sample: PBMCs. The source of these receptors is a human donor in good health (CMV status not recorded). Some clones in this sample may be carry-over from other donors' samples.

V is TRBV28 and J is TRBJ2-3; TRBD2 aligns across 14 bases. Germline values: CDR1 MDHEN, CDR2 SYDVKM. The ends lost 5 bases at V and 1 base at J; junction bases unmatched: 8. The CDR3 loop spans 18 amino acids. CDR3 region: CASSAYSGLAGGTDTQYF. CDR3 bases: TGTGCCAGCAGTGCCTATTCGGGACTAGCGGGGGGCACAGATACGCAGTATTTT.

V and J are TRBV7-6 and TRBJ2-1, with D tentatively TRBD1 (6 bases). The germline gives CDR1 SGHVS, CDR2 FNYEAQ. V lost 1 base and J lost 7, with 23 bases in between. The CDR3 spans 18 residues. CDR3 sequence: CASSLEAWIRGIRNEQFF. The CDR3 DNA is TGTGCCAGCAGCTTAGAGGCGTGGATTAGGGGGATCCGGAATGAGCAGTTCTTC.